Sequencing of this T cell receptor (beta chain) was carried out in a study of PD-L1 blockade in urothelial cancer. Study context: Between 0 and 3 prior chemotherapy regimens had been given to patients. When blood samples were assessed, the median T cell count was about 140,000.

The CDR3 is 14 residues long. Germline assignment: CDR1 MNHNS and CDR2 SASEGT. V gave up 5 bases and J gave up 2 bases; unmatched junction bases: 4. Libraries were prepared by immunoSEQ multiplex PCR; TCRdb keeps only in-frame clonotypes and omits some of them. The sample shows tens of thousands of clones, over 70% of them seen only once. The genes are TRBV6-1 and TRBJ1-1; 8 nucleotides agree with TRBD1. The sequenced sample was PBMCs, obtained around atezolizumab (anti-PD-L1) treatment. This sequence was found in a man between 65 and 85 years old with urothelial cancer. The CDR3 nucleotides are TGTGCCAGCAGTAAGGGACAGGCCAACACTGAAGCTTTCTTT. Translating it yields CASSKGQANTEAFF.